The 29 T cell receptor beta chains below come from one sample, sequenced in a study of shared clonotypes between healthy human individuals. Measured with immunoSEQ multiplex PCR; TCRdb has only the in-frame clones, and not every one. The sample consists of about 520,000 clones, about 78% of them appearing once. Sequencing input: PBMCs. These receptors came from a woman in her forties in good health. Some clones in this sample may be carry-over from other donors' samples.

V is TRBV27 and J is TRBJ2-3; D is possibly TRBD1 (6 bases). In germline, CDR1 is MNHEY, CDR2 SMNVEV (reference sequence). V dropped 4 bases and J dropped 0 bases, with 11 bases sitting between them. The CDR3 spans 15 residues. This CDR3 reads CASSSRQDSTDTQYF. In DNA form, the CDR3 reads TGTGCCAGCAGTTCCCGACAGGACAGCACAGATACGCAGTATTTT.

This clone has only a few counts. The J gene is TRBJ2-5, the V gene TRBV7-2, with D uncertain. The end of the DNA aligns better with TRBJ2-7, so the J call may be wrong. Germline V gene data show CDR1 as SGHTA and CDR2 as FQGNSA. This CDR3 spans 15 amino acids. The CDR3 region is CASSLGPMSSYEQYF. CDR3 in DNA: TGTGCCAGCAGCCTAGGACCTATGAGCTCCTACGAGCAGTACTTC.

This clone was seen a single time. V is TRBV7-8 and J is TRBJ2-7, with D possibly TRBD2 on 7 matching bases. The CDR3 is 17 residues long. V shed 4 bases and J shed 6 bases, with 25 bases lying between them. Germline values: CDR1 SGHVS, CDR2 FQNEAQ. The CDR3 loop is CASSSSRVGEGESEQYF. The CDR3 DNA is TGTGCCAGCAGCTCCTCACGAGTCGGGGAGGGGGAGTCCGAGCAGTACTTC.

A word on this clone: This may stem from a read error, because a much larger clone lies one nucleotide away. The same CDR3 is also encoded by other DNA sequences in this sample. J is TRBJ2-2 and V is TRBV11-2, with 14 positions matching TRBD2. Germline-derived CDR1 and CDR2 are SGHAT and FQNNGV. The CDR3 consists of 15 residues. The CDR3 reads CASSGLAGGVGELFF. Written as DNA, the CDR3 is TGTGCCAGCAGCGGACTAGCGGGGGGCGTCGGGGAGCTGTTTTTC. The whole variable domain, filled in from reference TRBV11-2 and TRBJ2-2, reads EAGVAQSPRYKIIEKRQSVAFWCNPISGHATLYWYQQILGQGPKLLIQFQNNGVVDDSQLPKDRFSAERLKGVDSTLKIQPAKLEDSAVYLCASSGLAGGVGELFFGEGSRLTVL.

This clone showed up just once. The rearrangement links TRBV19 to TRBJ2-1; 7 nucleotides agree with TRBD2. Germline CDR1 and CDR2: LNHDA and SQIVND (reference sequence). The CDR3 extends over 14 amino acids. With 6 bases clipped from V and 4 bases from J, the junction kept 6 bases outside the gene matches. The CDR3 DNA sequence: TGTGCCAGTAGGACGGGACTACCTTACAATGAGCAGTTCTTC. It translates to CASRTGLPYNEQFF.

This clone was detected once. The J gene is TRBJ2-1, the V gene TRBV18; TRBD2 aligns across 7 bases. Germline V gene data show CDR1 as KGHSH and CDR2 as LQKENI. The V and J ends lost 0 bases and 8 bases, in that order; junction bases with no gene match: 10. The CDR3 is made up of 16 amino acids. CDR3: CASSPPGGARGDEQFF. CDR3 DNA sequence: TGTGCCAGCTCACCACCGGGGGGAGCCCGGGGGGATGAGCAGTTCTTC.

Comments on this clone: A read error may account for a junction end that differs from germline. CDR3 sequence: CASSVTVEATEAFF. CDR3 sequence (DNA): TGTGCCAGCAGCGTAACAGTTGAGGCGACTGAAGCCTTCTTT. The chain recombines TRBV9 with TRBJ1-1; D is unresolved. The CDR3 extends over 14 amino acids. Germline V gene sequence: CDR1 SGDLS, CDR2 YYNGEE.

The rearrangement uses TRBV15 and TRBJ1-4, with unresolved D. The CDR3 is made up of 16 amino acids. Looked up from germline, CDR1 is LNHNV and CDR2 is YYDKDF (reference sequence). Trimming removed 4 bases at V and 0 bases at J, with 12 bases between. The CDR3 spells CATSTYRFTTNEKLFF. The CDR3 DNA sequence: TGTGCCACCAGCACCTACCGCTTTACAACTAATGAAAAACTGTTTTTT.

V and J are TRBV5-1 and TRBJ2-2; D is perhaps TRBD1 (5 bases). This CDR3 comprises 14 residues. V lost 2 bases, J lost 1 base, and 6 bases lay in between. From germline, CDR1 is SGHRS and CDR2 YFSETQ. The CDR3 spells CASSFTGNTGELFF. The CDR3 DNA reads as TGCGCCAGCAGCTTTACAGGGAACACCGGGGAGCTGTTTTTT.

This chain connects TRBV27 to TRBJ1-2; TRBD1 aligns across 8 bases. There are 16 residues in the CDR3. J was trimmed by 4 bases and V by 2 bases; bases with no gene match: 9. The V gene's germline CDR1 is MNHEY and CDR2 SMNVEV (reference sequence). CDR3 region: CASSLGPGQATYGYTF. For the CDR3, the DNA is TGTGCCAGCAGTTTAGGGCCGGGACAGGCGACCTATGGCTACACCTTC.

This chain links TRBV27 with TRBJ1-4, with D tentatively TRBD1 (5 bases). The CDR3 has 15 residues. Trimming removed 6 bases from V and 3 bases from J, with 14 bases in between. Germline V gene data show CDR1 as MNHEY and CDR2 as SMNVEV (reference sequence). The CDR3 sequence is CASRGDSSSNEKLFF. CDR3 sequence (DNA): TGTGCCAGCAGGGGGGATAGCAGTTCTAATGAAAAACTGTTTTTT.

The chain recombines TRBV2 with TRBJ2-7; maybe TRBD1 (6 bases). CDR1 SNHLY and CDR2 FYNNEI come from the germline V gene. Trimming took off 4 bases at V and 2 bases at J, with 9 bases between the two ends. The length of the CDR3 is 13 residues. CDR3 region: CASSVQGPYEQYF. The CDR3 nucleotides are TGTGCCAGCAGTGTTCAGGGGCCCTACGAGCAGTACTTC.

The chain uses TRBV7-3 and TRBJ1-1; 9 nucleotides align to TRBD1. The germline V gene encodes CDR1 SGHTA and CDR2 FQGTGA. Trimming at V came to 5 bases and at J to 1 base, leaving 8 bases not matched to a gene. CDR3 length: 16 residues. CDR3: CASSPGQGRSNTEAFF. As DNA, the CDR3 is TGTGCCAGCAGCCCTGGACAGGGGAGGTCGAACACTGAAGCTTTCTTT.

This clone was recorded only once. The V call is TRBV21-1, the J call TRBJ2-1; TRBD2 is the table's D call, not checked against the DNA. TRBV21-1 is an annotated pseudogene. CDR3 size: 17 residues. The CDR3 coding sequence is TGTGCCAGCAGCAAAGCCTCTAGAATCTGCGGTTACAATGAGCAGTTCTTC. This translates into CASSKASRICGYNEQFF.

This chain joins TRBV13 and TRBJ2-5, with 9 nucleotides matching TRBD2. Gene TRBJ2-7 matches the end of the DNA better, so the J call may be wrong. CDR3 size: 16 residues. Germline values: CDR1 PRHDT, CDR2 FYEKMQ (reference sequence). The CDR3 bases are TGTGCCAGCAGCTTAGGAGCTAGCGGGACCTCCTACGAGCAGTACTTC. This codes for CASSLGASGTSYEQYF.

The V and J genes are TRBV6-5 and TRBJ2-2; TRBD1 might be the D (6 bases). CDR3 length equals 16 residues. Germline V gene data show CDR1 as MNHEY and CDR2 as SVGAGI. Trimming removed 3 bases at V and 1 base at J, with 12 bases between. CDR3 sequence (DNA): TGTGCCAGCAGTTATAACACCAGGGGGAACACCGGGGAGCTGTTTTTT. It specifies CASSYNTRGNTGELFF.

With respect to this clone: One end of the junction varies from germline; a read error may be responsible. The V and J genes are TRBV7-7 and TRBJ2-2, with 11 bases aligning to TRBD2. This CDR3 contains 19 residues. Germline lookup yields CDR1 SSHAT and CDR2 FNYEAQ (reference sequence). CDR3 bases: TGTGCTAGCAGCCCCGGGACACCTACTAGCGGGGGTAACACCGGGGAGCTGTTTTTT. Protein product: CASSPGTPTSGGNTGELFF.

DNA for the CDR3: TGTGCCAGCAGCTCTTTGTACGAGCAGTACTTC. It encodes CASSSLYEQYF. V usage is TRBV7-2 and J usage is TRBJ2-7, with D uncertain. The V gene lost 4 bases and the J gene lost 4 bases, with 5 bases spanning the gap. This CDR3 region has 11 residues. The germline V gene has CDR1 SGHTA and CDR2 FQGNSA.

V is TRBV19 and J is TRBJ1-5, with unresolved D. V gave up 7 bases and J gave up 2 bases, with 15 bases separating them. Germline CDR1 LNHDA, CDR2 SQIVND (reference sequence). The CDR3 spans 15 residues. The CDR3 DNA sequence: TGTGCCAGTATTAAAACAAGAGAGGGCAATCAGCCCCAGCATTTT. Amino acid sequence: CASIKTREGNQPQHF.

Written as DNA, the CDR3 is TGTGCCAGCAGCGCCGGACAGGGATGGGAGCAGTTCTTC. Translated, it gives CASSAGQGWEQFF. The chain carries TRBV9 and TRBJ2-1; 8 bases are a match to TRBD1. V lost 3 bases and J lost 10; bases outside the gene matches: 6. Looked up from germline, CDR1 is SGDLS and CDR2 is YYNGEE. The CDR3 has 13 amino acids.

This clone showed up just a few times. The genes are TRBV6-4 and TRBJ2-1; D is unresolved. Germline CDR1 MRHNA, CDR2 SNTAGT. V was shortened by 2 bases and J by 0 bases, with 8 bases between the two germline ends. This CDR3 is built from 15 residues. CDR3 region: CASSDGGRSYNEQFF. For the CDR3, the DNA is TGTGCCAGCAGTGACGGTGGCCGCTCCTACAATGAGCAGTTCTTC.

The CDR3 here is CASSQQGNEQFF. CDR3 coding DNA: TGTGCCAGCAGTCAACAGGGGAATGAGCAGTTCTTC. The V call is TRBV27, the J call TRBJ2-1; 7 bases line up with TRBD1. This CDR3 has 12 residues. With V trimmed by 5 bases and J by 7 bases, 2 bases remained unmatched. The germline CDR1 and CDR2 sequences are MNHEY and SMNVEV (reference sequence).

This sequence joins TRBV29-1 and TRBJ1-1; D remains ambiguous. Germline V gives CDR1 SQVTM, CDR2 ANQGSEA. Deletions cut 4 bases from V and 4 bases from J, with 4 bases between. The CDR3 has 10 residues. CDR3 protein: CSVVSTEAFF. Here the CDR3 DNA reads TGCAGCGTTGTTAGCACTGAAGCTTTCTTT.

The chain recombines TRBV27 with TRBJ1-1, with D hard to call. Trimming left V 8 bases short and J 5 bases short, with 12 bases between. The germline V gene has CDR1 MNHEY and CDR2 SMNVEV (reference sequence). The CDR3 length is 12 residues. The CDR3 coding sequence is TGTGCCAGCCTTCTCGGGGTAACTGAAGCTTTCTTT. It yields the protein CASLLGVTEAFF.

The V call is TRBV9, the J call TRBJ1-1; D possibly corresponds to TRBD1 (5 bases). V was shortened by 4 bases and J by 5 bases, with 15 bases between the two germline ends. The CDR3 length is 14 residues. CDR1 is SGDLS, CDR2 YYNGEE, per germline. CDR3 sequence reads: CASSPRGAWTEAFF. CDR3 DNA: TGTGCCAGCAGCCCTCGAGGGGCTTGGACTGAAGCTTTCTTT.

This clone turned up a few times. The chain uses TRBV16 and TRBJ1-1; D uncertain. The CDR3 contains 13 residues. Germline CDR1 and CDR2: KGHSY and FQNENV. Trimming took 0 bases from V and 5 from J, leaving 7 bases between them. CDR3 bases: TGTGCCAGCAGCCAATCGGGTGGGACTGAAGCTTTCTTT. It codes for CASSQSGGTEAFF.

V usage is TRBV7-3 and J usage is TRBJ2-1; no firm D call. Germline V CDR1 and CDR2: SGHTA, FQGTGA. This CDR3 region has 16 residues. Trimming took off 1 base at V and 2 bases at J, with 12 bases between the two ends. Here the CDR3 reads CASSLSPSPPYNEQFF. The CDR3 DNA follows: TGTGCCAGCAGCTTAAGCCCTAGTCCCCCCTACAATGAGCAGTTCTTC.

This chain connects TRBV18 to TRBJ2-3; D unclear. In germline, CDR1 is KGHSH, CDR2 LQKENI. The CDR3 runs 16 residues. Trimming took 3 bases from V and 0 from J, leaving 13 bases between them. The CDR3 is CASSPIRADSTDTQYF. In DNA form, the CDR3 reads TGTGCCAGCTCACCGATCCGGGCGGACAGCACAGATACGCAGTATTTT.

CDR3 protein: CSVVPGLLGAEAFF. DNA for the CDR3: TGCAGCGTAGTCCCGGGCCTACTAGGAGCTGAAGCTTTCTTT. The chain recombines TRBV29-1 with TRBJ1-1; D is uncertain. The CDR3 has 14 amino acids. The V and J ends lost 6 bases and 6 bases respectively, with 20 bases between them. Germline CDR1 reads SQVTM; CDR2 reads ANQGSEA.